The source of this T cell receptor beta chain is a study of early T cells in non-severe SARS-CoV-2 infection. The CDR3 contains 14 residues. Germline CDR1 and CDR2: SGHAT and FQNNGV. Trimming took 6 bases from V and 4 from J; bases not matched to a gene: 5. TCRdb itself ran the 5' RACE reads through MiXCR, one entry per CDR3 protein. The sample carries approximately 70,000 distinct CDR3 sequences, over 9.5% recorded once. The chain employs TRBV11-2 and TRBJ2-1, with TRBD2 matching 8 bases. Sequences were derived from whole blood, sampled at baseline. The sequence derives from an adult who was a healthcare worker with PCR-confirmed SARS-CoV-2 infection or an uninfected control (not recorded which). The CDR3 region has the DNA TGTGCCAGCAGAGCGGGAGCGGAGTACAATGAGCAGTTCTTC. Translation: CASRAGAEYNEQFF.